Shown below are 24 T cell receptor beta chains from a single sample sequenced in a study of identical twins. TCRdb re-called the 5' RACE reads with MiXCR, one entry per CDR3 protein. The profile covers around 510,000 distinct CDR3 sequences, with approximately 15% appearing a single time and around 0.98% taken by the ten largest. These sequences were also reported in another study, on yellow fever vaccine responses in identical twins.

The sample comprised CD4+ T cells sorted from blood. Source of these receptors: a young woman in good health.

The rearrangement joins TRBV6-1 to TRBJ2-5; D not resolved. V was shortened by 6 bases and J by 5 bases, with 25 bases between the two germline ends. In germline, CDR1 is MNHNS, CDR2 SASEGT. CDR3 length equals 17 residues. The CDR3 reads CASSRPLTREEKETQYF. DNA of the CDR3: TGTGCCAGCAGCCGACCGCTTACAAGAGAGGAGAAGGAGACCCAGTACTTC.

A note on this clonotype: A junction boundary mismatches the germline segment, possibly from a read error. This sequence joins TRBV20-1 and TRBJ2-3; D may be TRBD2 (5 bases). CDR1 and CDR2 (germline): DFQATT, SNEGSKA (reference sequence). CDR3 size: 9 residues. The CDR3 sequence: CSARGELDF. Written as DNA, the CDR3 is TGCAGTGCTAGAGGGGAGTTGGATTTT.

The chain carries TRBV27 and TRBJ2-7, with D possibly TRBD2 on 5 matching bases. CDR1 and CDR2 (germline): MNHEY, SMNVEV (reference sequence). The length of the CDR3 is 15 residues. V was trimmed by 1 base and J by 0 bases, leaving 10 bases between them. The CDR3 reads CASSLYEGSSYEQYF. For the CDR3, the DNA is TGTGCCAGCAGTTTATACGAGGGAAGCTCCTACGAGCAGTACTTC.

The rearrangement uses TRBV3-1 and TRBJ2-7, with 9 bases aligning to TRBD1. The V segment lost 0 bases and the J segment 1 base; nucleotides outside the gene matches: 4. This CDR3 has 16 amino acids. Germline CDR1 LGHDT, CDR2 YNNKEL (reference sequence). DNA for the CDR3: TGTGCCAGCAGCCAAGATCTAGGGACAGGGTCCTACGAGCAGTACTTC. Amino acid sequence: CASSQDLGTGSYEQYF.

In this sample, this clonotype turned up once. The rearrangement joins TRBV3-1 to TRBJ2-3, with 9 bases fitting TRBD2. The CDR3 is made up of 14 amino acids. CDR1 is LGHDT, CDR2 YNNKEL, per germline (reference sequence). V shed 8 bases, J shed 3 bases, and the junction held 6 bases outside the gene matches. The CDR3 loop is CASGNSGGTDTQYF. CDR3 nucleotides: TGTGCCAGCGGGAATAGCGGGGGTACAGATACGCAGTATTTT.

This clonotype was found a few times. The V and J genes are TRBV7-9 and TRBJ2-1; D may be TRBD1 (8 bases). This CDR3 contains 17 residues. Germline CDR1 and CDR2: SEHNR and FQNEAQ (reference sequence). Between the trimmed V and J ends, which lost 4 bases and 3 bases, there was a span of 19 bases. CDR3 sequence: CASSSLGGTGHYNEQFF. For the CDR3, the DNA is TGTGCCAGCAGCTCCCTGGGGGGGACAGGACACTACAATGAGCAGTTCTTC.

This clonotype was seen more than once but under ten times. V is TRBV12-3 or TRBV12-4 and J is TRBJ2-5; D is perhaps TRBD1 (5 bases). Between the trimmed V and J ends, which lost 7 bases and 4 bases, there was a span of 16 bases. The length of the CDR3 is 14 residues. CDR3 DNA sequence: TGTGCCAGCACTTTCGCCGGCCAGGGAGAGACCCAGTACTTC. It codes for CASTFAGQGETQYF.

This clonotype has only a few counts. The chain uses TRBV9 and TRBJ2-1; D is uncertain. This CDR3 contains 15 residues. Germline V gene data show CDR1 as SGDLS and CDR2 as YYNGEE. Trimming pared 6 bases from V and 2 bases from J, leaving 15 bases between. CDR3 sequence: CASTSGGLTYNEQFF. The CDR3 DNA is TGTGCCAGCACCTCCGGCGGTCTTACCTACAATGAGCAGTTCTTC.

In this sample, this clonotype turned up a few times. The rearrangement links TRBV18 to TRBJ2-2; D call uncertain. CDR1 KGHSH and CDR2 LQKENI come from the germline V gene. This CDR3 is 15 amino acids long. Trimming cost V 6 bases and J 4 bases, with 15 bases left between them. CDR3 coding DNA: TGTGCCAGCTCGGACGGGCCCGGTGGCACCGGGGAGCTGTTTTTT. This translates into CASSDGPGGTGELFF.

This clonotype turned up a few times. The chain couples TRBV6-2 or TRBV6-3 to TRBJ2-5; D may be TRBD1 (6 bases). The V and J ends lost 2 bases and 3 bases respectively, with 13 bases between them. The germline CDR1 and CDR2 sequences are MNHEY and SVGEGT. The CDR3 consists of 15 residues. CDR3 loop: CASSYPQGQKETQYF. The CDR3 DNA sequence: TGTGCCAGCAGTTACCCTCAAGGACAGAAAGAGACCCAGTACTTC.

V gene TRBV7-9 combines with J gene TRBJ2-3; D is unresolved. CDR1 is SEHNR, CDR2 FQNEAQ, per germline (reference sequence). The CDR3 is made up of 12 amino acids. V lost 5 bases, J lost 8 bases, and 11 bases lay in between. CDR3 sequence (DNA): TGTGCCAGCAGCCCCAACGTAGGTACGCAGTATTTT. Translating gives CASSPNVGTQYF. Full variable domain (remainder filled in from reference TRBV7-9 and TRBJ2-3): DTGVSQNPRHKITKRGQNVTFRCDPISEHNRLYWYRQTLGQGPEFLTYFQNEAQLEKSRLLSDRFSAERPKGSFSTLEIQRTEQGDSAMYLCASSPNVGTQYFGPGTRLTVL.

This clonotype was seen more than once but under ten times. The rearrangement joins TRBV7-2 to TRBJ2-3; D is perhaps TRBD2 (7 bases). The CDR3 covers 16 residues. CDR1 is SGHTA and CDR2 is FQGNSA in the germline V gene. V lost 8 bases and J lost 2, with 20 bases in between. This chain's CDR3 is CASFQLNRGATDTQYF. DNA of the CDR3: TGTGCCAGCTTCCAACTAAACCGGGGGGCCACAGATACGCAGTATTTT.

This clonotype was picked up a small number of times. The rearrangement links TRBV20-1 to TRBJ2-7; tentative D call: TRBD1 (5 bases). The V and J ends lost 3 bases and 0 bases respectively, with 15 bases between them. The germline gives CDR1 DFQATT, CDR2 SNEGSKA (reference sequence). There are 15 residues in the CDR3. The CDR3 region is CSARTTALSSYEQYF. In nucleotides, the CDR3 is TGCAGTGCTAGGACGACAGCTCTGAGCTCCTACGAGCAGTACTTC.

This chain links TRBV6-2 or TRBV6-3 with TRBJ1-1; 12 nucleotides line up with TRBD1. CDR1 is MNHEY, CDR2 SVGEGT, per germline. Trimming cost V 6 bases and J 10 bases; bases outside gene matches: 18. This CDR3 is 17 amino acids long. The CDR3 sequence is CASSRVPGTGGIKRAFF. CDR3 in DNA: TGTGCCAGCAGCCGGGTCCCCGGGACAGGGGGCATAAAGCGAGCTTTCTTT.

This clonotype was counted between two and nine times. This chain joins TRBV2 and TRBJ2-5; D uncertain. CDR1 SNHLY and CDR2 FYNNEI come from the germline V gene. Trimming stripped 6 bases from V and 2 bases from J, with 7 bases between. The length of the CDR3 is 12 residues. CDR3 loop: CASSYTQETQYF. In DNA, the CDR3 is TGTGCCAGCAGCTACACTCAAGAGACCCAGTACTTC.

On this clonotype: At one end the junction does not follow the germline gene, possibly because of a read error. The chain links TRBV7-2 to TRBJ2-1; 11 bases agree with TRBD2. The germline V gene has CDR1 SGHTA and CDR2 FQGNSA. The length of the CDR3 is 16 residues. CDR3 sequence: CASSLAGGGGYNEQFF. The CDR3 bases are TGTGCCAGCAGCCTAGCGGGGGGAGGTGGATACAATGAGCAGTTCTTC.

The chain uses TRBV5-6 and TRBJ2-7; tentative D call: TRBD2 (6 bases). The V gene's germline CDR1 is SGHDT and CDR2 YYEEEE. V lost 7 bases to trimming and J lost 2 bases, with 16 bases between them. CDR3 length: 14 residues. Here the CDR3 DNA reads TGTGCCAGCGCTGGAGGGACGGTAACCTACGAGCAGTACTTC. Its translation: CASAGGTVTYEQYF.

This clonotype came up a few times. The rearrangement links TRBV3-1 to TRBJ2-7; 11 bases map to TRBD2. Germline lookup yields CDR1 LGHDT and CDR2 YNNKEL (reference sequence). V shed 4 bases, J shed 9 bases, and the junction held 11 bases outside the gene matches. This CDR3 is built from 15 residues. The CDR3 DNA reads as TGTGCCAGCAGCCCTGGGACTAGCGGCCTGGTCGGGCAGTACTTC. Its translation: CASSPGTSGLVGQYF.

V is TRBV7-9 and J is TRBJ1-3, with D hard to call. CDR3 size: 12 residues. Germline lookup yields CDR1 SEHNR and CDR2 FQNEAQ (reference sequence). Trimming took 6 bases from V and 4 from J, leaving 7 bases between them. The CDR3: CASRQSGNTIYF. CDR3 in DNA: TGTGCCAGCAGGCAATCCGGAAACACCATATATTTT.

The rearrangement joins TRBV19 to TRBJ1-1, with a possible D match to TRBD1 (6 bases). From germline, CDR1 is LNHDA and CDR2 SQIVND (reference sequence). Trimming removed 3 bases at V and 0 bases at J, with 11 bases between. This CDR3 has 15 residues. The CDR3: CASSIIGGLNTEAFF. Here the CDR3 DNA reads TGTGCCAGTAGTATTATAGGGGGGTTGAACACTGAAGCTTTCTTT.

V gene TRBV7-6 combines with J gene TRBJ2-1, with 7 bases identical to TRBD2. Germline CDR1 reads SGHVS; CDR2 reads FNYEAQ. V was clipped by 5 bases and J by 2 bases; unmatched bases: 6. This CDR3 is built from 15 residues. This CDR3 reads CASSPGLGTYNEQFF. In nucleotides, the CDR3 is TGTGCCAGCAGCCCAGGACTAGGGACCTACAATGAGCAGTTCTTC.

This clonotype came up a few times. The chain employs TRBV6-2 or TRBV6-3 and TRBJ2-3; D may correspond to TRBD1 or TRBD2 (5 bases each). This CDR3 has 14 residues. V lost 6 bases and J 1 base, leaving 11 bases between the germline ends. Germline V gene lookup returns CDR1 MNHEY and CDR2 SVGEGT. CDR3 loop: CASSRDLRTDTQYF. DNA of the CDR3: TGTGCCAGCAGCCGGGACCTCCGCACAGATACGCAGTATTTT.

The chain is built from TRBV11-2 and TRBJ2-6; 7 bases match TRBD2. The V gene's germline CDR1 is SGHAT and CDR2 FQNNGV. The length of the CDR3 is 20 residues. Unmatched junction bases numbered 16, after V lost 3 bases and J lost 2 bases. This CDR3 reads CASSLLASGSIIPGANVLTF. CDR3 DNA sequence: TGTGCCAGCAGCTTGTTGGCTAGCGGTTCTATAATCCCTGGGGCCAACGTCCTGACTTTC.

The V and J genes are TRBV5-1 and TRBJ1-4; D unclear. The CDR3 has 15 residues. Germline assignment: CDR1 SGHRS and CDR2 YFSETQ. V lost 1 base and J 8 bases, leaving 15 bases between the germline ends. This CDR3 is CASSLREGSDEKLFF. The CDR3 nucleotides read TGCGCCAGCAGCTTGCGGGAGGGCTCGGACGAAAAACTGTTTTTT.